This T cell receptor beta chain came from a study of shared clonotypes between healthy human individuals. Details on this clone: Its antigen is unknown.

General study findings and limits: Clonotype sharing among donors was expected to depend on sequencing depth. Between a few donors, naive CD4 clonotypes were shared at a level of about 5%.

Trimming removed 3 bases from V and 0 bases from J; junction bases left unmatched: 3. The germline V gene encodes CDR1 SQVTM and CDR2 ANQGSEA. CDR3 size: 14 residues. Profiling relied on immunoSEQ multiplex PCR, and the TCRdb table lists in-frame clones only, not all of them. This sample carries about 230,000 clones, 50% to 75% of them seen once, and the ten largest clones take around 10%. The chain links TRBV29-1 to TRBJ1-1; 8 nucleotides match TRBD1. The clonotype originates from a man between 25 and 39 years old in good health. The sequenced material came from memory CD4+ T cells sorted from blood. The subset is: CD45RA-negative fraction. For the CDR3, the DNA is TGCAGCGTTGACAGGACAGGGCTGAACACTGAAGCTTTCTTT. This gives the protein CSVDRTGLNTEAFF.